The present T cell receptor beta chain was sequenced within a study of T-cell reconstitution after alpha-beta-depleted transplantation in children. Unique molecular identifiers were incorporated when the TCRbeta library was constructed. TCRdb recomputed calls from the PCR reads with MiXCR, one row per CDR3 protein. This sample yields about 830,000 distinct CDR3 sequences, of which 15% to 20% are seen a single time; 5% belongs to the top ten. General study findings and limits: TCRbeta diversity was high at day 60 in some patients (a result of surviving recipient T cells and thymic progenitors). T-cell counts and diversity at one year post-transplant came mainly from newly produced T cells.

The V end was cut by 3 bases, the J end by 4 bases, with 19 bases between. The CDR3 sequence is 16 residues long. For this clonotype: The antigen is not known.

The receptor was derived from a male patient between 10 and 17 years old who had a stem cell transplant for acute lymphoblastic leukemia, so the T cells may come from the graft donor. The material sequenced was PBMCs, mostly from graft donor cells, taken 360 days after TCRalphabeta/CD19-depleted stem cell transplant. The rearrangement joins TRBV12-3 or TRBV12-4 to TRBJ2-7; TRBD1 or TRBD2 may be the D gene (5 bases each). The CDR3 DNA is TGTGCCAGCAGTTTCATCCTGACAGTAGAGGGTTACGAGCAGTACTTC. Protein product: CASSFILTVEGYEQYF.